This entry features one T cell receptor beta chain sequence. What it binds is not known. The entry originates in a study of PD-1 blockade in classical Hodgkin lymphoma. On the study more broadly: Nivolumab was given intravenously to patients at 3 mg/kg every 2 weeks. Whole-study results and caveats: Before treatment, complete responders showed about the same diversity as newly diagnosed patients. Reported findings placed baseline TCR diversity lower in newly diagnosed patients (compared with healthy donors). Sources of repertoire differences remain undefined, possibly disease activity or prior therapy.

V lost 4 bases and J 1 base, leaving 16 bases between the germline ends. This CDR3 comprises 17 residues. Germline CDR1 MNHNS, CDR2 SASEGT. The data were produced by immunoSEQ multiplex PCR, yet TCRdb's version contains in-frame clones alone and is incomplete. Of about 93,000 clones listed, roughly 78% are singletons. Sample time point: cycle 4 day 1 (C4D1), after five to seven weeks of nivolumab. Patients all relapsed after autologous stem cell transplantation, and there was variation in brentuximab vedotin exposure. The sequenced sample was peripheral blood mononuclear cells (PBMCs), obtained before the fourth cycle of nivolumab. The clonotype was recovered from a human donor with classical Hodgkin lymphoma. V usage is TRBV6-1 and J usage is TRBJ2-2; weak D call: TRBD2 (6 bases). CDR3: CASSGPGGIGNTGELFF. The CDR3 nucleotides are TGTGCCAGCAGTGGCCCTGGGGGGATTGGGAACACCGGGGAGCTGTTTTTT.